These 17 T cell receptor beta chains were sequenced from one sample in a study of T cell responses to AZD1222 COVID-19 vaccine. TCRdb keeps only in-frame clones here, not all; method: immunoSEQ multiplex PCR. The sample contains roughly 110,000 clones, 90% to 95% of which appear only once. Sequencing was performed on peripheral blood, taken on day 0 of AZD1222 vaccination. These receptors were taken from an adult in good health.

The V gene is TRBV6-5, the J gene TRBJ2-7; the D is unclear. V shed 7 bases and J shed 3 bases, with 10 bases lying between them. The CDR3 contains 12 residues. From germline, CDR1 is MNHEY and CDR2 SVGAGI. CDR3 sequence (DNA): TGTGCCAGCATGTTAGGGATCTACGAGCAGTACTTC. This codes for CASMLGIYEQYF.

V usage is TRBV6-5 and J usage is TRBJ1-1; TRBD1 matches at 8 bases. Trimming took 6 bases from V and 2 from J; bases not matched to a gene: 5. CDR3 size: 14 residues. Per germline, CDR1 MNHEY and CDR2 SVGAGI. CDR3 nucleotides: TGTGCCAGCAGCTACGGGACAGGTAACACTGAAGCTTTCTTT. Amino acids: CASSYGTGNTEAFF.

The rearrangement links TRBV4-2 to TRBJ1-6, with unresolved D. CDR3 length equals 14 residues. The germline CDR1 and CDR2 sequences are LGHNA and YNFKEQ. V lost 4 bases and J 13 bases, leaving 17 bases between the germline ends. CDR3 nucleotide sequence: TGTGCCAGCAGCCGAGAGGAATCCAGACCCCCCCTCCACTTT. This encodes CASSREESRPPLHF.

The genes are TRBV18 and TRBJ1-5; tentatively, D is TRBD1 (5 bases). Per the germline V gene, CDR1 is KGHSH and CDR2 is LQKENI. CDR3 size: 13 residues. Trimming removed 5 bases at V and 5 bases at J, with 10 bases between. The CDR3 sequence: CASSDRLDQPQHF. The CDR3 DNA reads as TGTGCCAGCTCAGACAGATTGGATCAGCCCCAGCATTTT. The full variable domain, in which reference TRBV18 and TRBJ1-5 provide the parts outside the CDR3, is NAGVMQNPRHLVRRRGQEARLRCSPMKGHSHVYWYRQLPEEGLKFMVYLQKENIIDESGMPKERFSAEFPKEGPSILRIQQVVRGDSAAYFCASSDRLDQPQHFGDGTRLSIL.

J is TRBJ2-2 and V is TRBV7-2; no firm D call. V was clipped by 5 bases and J by 4 bases, with 11 bases between them. CDR1 SGHTA and CDR2 FQGNSA come from the germline V gene. The CDR3 contains 14 residues. The CDR3 region has the DNA TGTGCCAGCAGCCTAAATACGGGCACCGGGGAGCTGTTTTTT. Amino acid sequence: CASSLNTGTGELFF.

This sequence joins TRBV4-1 and TRBJ2-7; no clear D gene. Germline values: CDR1 MGHRA, CDR2 YSYEKL. The V and J ends lost 1 base and 4 bases respectively, with 14 bases between them. The CDR3 has 15 residues. CDR3 residues: CASSQAATTRYEQYF. CDR3 DNA sequence: TGCGCCAGCAGCCAAGCTGCTACGACACGTTACGAGCAGTACTTC.

The chain is built from TRBV5-6 and TRBJ2-3; D is possibly TRBD1 (7 bases). This CDR3 is built from 15 residues. V was cut by 1 base and J by 3 bases, with 12 bases left in between. Germline V gene lookup returns CDR1 SGHDT and CDR2 YYEEEE. This CDR3 reads CASSLQGGRTDTQYF. The DNA for the CDR3 is TGTGCCAGCAGCTTGCAGGGGGGCCGGACAGATACGCAGTATTTT.

This chain connects TRBV24-1 to TRBJ2-2; D possibly corresponds to TRBD2 (5 bases). From germline, CDR1 is KGHDR and CDR2 SFDVKD. The CDR3 has 14 residues. Between the trimmed V and J ends, which lost 9 bases and 5 bases, there was a span of 15 bases. The CDR3, as DNA: TGTGCCACCGGACCCGGGGTCGAGACCGGGGAGCTGTTTTTT. Amino acid sequence: CATGPGVETGELFF.

The chain carries TRBV27 and TRBJ1-2; 7 bases align to TRBD1. With V trimmed by 7 bases and J by 7 bases, 9 bases remained unmatched. CDR3 size: 13 residues. CDR1 MNHEY and CDR2 SMNVEV come from the germline V gene (reference sequence). CDR3 amino acids: CASKRYQGGGYTF. CDR3 DNA: TGTGCCAGCAAAAGGTACCAGGGGGGTGGCTACACCTTC.

The V gene is TRBV7-6, the J gene TRBJ2-5, with TRBD2 matching over 10 bases. Germline trimming cut 5 bases from V and 4 bases from J; bases unmatched to any gene: 7. The CDR3 has 15 amino acids. Germline V gene sequence: CDR1 SGHVS, CDR2 FNYEAQ. The CDR3 sequence: CASSKSGGAVETQYF. CDR3 bases: TGTGCCAGCAGCAAAAGCGGGGGGGCCGTAGAGACCCAGTACTTC.

V is TRBV27 and J is TRBJ1-1, with no clear D. V lost 2 bases, J lost 4 bases, and 8 bases lay in between. This CDR3 spans 13 amino acids. Germline loops: CDR1 MNHEY, CDR2 SMNVEV (reference sequence). CDR3 in DNA: TGTGCCAGCAGTTTAACAGTGGGCACTGAAGCTTTCTTT. Its translation: CASSLTVGTEAFF.

The chain combines TRBV5-1 with TRBJ2-1; D unclear. The CDR3 sequence is 11 residues long. CDR1 is SGHRS and CDR2 is YFSETQ in the germline V gene. V was trimmed by 4 bases and J by 5 bases, leaving 4 bases between them. In nucleotides, the CDR3 is TGCGCCAGCAGCCCCCACAATGAGCAGTTCTTC. Protein product: CASSPHNEQFF.

V is TRBV18 and J is TRBJ2-5, with D tentatively TRBD1 (6 bases). The V gene's germline CDR1 is KGHSH and CDR2 LQKENI. Trimming left V 8 bases short and J 2 bases short, with 12 bases between. The CDR3 is 13 residues long. CDR3 sequence: CASTRQVQETQYF. The CDR3 region has the DNA TGTGCCAGCACTAGACAGGTACAAGAGACCCAGTACTTC. Drawing the rest from reference TRBV18 and TRBJ2-5, the complete variable domain is NAGVMQNPRHLVRRRGQEARLRCSPMKGHSHVYWYRQLPEEGLKFMVYLQKENIIDESGMPKERFSAEFPKEGPSILRIQQVVRGDSAAYFCASTRQVQETQYFGPGTRLLVL.

The V call is TRBV5-1, the J call TRBJ2-7, with 11 bases that match TRBD1. After removal of 4 bases from V and 6 bases from J, the junction contained 6 bases not matched to a gene. The CDR3 totals 14 residues. Germline CDR1 and CDR2: SGHRS and YFSETQ. The CDR3 coding sequence is TGCGCCAGCAGCACGTGGACAGGGGGCTCCGAGCAGTACTTC. Translation: CASSTWTGGSEQYF.

The chain uses TRBV4-3 and TRBJ2-1, with TRBD2 as a possible D gene (6 bases). This CDR3 spans 15 amino acids. The germline V gene has CDR1 LGHNA and CDR2 YSLEER. Deletions cut 4 bases from V and 8 bases from J, with 18 bases between. The chain's CDR3 is CASSRRASMVDEQFF. In DNA, the CDR3 is TGCGCCAGCAGCCGGAGGGCTAGTATGGTCGATGAGCAGTTCTTC.

The rearrangement uses TRBV6-5 and TRBJ2-7; 11 nucleotides agree with TRBD1. With 6 bases clipped from V and 6 bases from J, the junction kept 10 bases outside the gene matches. Germline CDR1 is MNHEY and CDR2 is SVGAGI. The CDR3 contains 15 residues. In nucleotides, the CDR3 is TGTGCCAGCAGCAGACTTAGGGACAGGGGGACCGAGCAGTACTTC. It yields the protein CASSRLRDRGTEQYF.

This chain uses TRBV7-8 with TRBJ2-7, with 8 bases aligning to TRBD1. The CDR3 sequence is 16 residues long. The junction had 12 bases not matched to a gene; V was cut back by 4 bases and J by 4 bases. Germline V CDR1 and CDR2: SGHVS, FQNEAQ. CDR3 sequence (DNA): TGTGCCAGCAGCTCCCGACCGGGACAGGATTTTTACGAGCAGTACTTC. Encoded protein: CASSSRPGQDFYEQYF.